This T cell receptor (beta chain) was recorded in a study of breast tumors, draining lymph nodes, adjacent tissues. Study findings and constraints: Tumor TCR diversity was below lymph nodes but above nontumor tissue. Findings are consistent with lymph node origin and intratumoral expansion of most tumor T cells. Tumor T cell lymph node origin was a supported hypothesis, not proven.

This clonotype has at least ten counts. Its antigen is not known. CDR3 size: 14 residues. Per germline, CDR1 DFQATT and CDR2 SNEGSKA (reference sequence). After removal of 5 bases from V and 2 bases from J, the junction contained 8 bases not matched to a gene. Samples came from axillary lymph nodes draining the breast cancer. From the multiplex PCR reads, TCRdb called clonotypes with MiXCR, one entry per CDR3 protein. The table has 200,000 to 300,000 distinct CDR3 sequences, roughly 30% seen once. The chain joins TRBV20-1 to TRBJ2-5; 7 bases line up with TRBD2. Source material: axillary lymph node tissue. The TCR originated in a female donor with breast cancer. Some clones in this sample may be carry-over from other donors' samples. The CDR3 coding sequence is TGCAGTGCTGAGGAGGCGGGGGAACAAGAGACCCAGTACTTC. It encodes CSAEEAGEQETQYF.